This T cell receptor (beta chain) was found in a study of shared clonotypes between healthy human individuals. Findings of the study overall: Only blood underwent sampling, and tissue repertoires likely differ. Naive CD4 clonotypes overlapped across a few donors at 4.5% to 5.5%.

Every subset had its genomic DNA shared out evenly among several immunoSEQ plates. Libraries were prepared by immunoSEQ multiplex PCR; TCRdb keeps only in-frame clonotypes and omits some of them. The table lists 980,000 or so clones, less than 85% of them singletons, with around 1.4% in the top ten. A word on this clone: The antigen is not known.

Germline loops: CDR1 KGHSH, CDR2 LQKENI. V shed 0 bases, J shed 10 bases, and the junction held 6 bases outside the gene matches. The CDR3 is 14 residues long. The sample consisted of memory CD4+ T cells sorted from blood. Subset described: CD45RA-negative fraction. The chain links TRBV18 to TRBJ2-1; 7 nucleotides align to TRBD2. The TCR was taken from a man aged 18 to 30 in good health. The CDR3 DNA reads TGTGCCAGCTCACCACCTTCGGGGGGTACCGAGCAGTTCTTC. Translation: CASSPPSGGTEQFF.